A single sample is the source of the 12 T cell receptor beta chains below, sequenced in a study of blood T cells in healthy people across ages. The authors ran a second PCR of about 6 to 11 cycles using a sample-barcoded 5' primer and a J-beta primer mix. Each CDR3 protein is one row after TCRdb ran MiXCR on the 5' RACE reads. The data show hundreds of thousands of distinct CDR3 sequences, just over 55% seen once. Sequencing used blood. The receptors were sampled from a man aged 40-50 years in good health.

CDR3 nucleotides: TGTGCCAGCAGTTTGCAGGGCCCCCCTTACGAGCAGTACTTC. Its translation: CASSLQGPPYEQYF. This rearrangement joins TRBV12-3 or TRBV12-4 to TRBJ2-7, with a tentative D call TRBD1 (5 bases). Trimming took 3 bases from V and 4 from J, leaving 13 bases between them. The CDR3 consists of 14 residues.

The V call is TRBV7-2, the J call TRBJ2-3; D ambiguous. Germline V lookup: CDR1 SGHTA, CDR2 FQGNSA. V shed 2 bases and J shed 1 base, with 10 bases lying between them. This CDR3 is 15 amino acids long. The CDR3 here is CASSLMGRGTDTQYF. The CDR3 nucleotides are TGTGCCAGCAGCTTAATGGGCAGAGGCACAGATACGCAGTATTTT.

The chain carries TRBV12-3 or TRBV12-4 and TRBJ1-2, with 9 bases aligning to TRBD1. Trimming took 7 bases from V and 4 from J; bases not matched to a gene: 7. The CDR3 is 14 residues long. Written as DNA, the CDR3 is TGTGCCAGCAAAGGGACAGGGAGAGGCTATGGCTACACCTTC. This sequence encodes CASKGTGRGYGYTF.

This clonotype was counted only a few times. This chain connects TRBV7-2 to TRBJ2-5; TRBD2 aligns across 7 bases. The J call could be wrong; TRBJ2-7 is a better fit for the DNA end. Looked up from germline, CDR1 is SGHTA and CDR2 is FQGNSA. The CDR3 runs 17 residues. CDR3 DNA: TGTGCCAGCAGCTTAGATCCGGCGGGAGAACATAAATACGAGCAGTACTTC. Residues: CASSLDPAGEHKYEQYF.

Here the CDR3 DNA reads TGTGCCAGCAGCTTAGCGGGAGCCAATGAGCAGTTCTTC. This gives the protein CASSLAGANEQFF. The chain links TRBV7-3 to TRBJ2-1; 7 bases map to TRBD2. Germline V gene data show CDR1 as SGHTA and CDR2 as FQGTGA. The CDR3 has 13 residues. The junction had 1 base not matched to a gene; V was cut back by 2 bases and J by 6 bases.

About this clonotype itself: Sequence at one end of the junction differs from germline and may be a read error. V and J are TRBV7-2 and TRBJ2-1, with D uncertain. Per germline, CDR1 SGHTA and CDR2 FQGNSA. This CDR3 contains 14 residues. The CDR3 reads CASSLGGYLNGQFF. The CDR3, as DNA: TGTGCCAGCAGCTTAGGTGGCTACTTGAATGGGCAGTTCTTC.

This clonotype has only a few counts. The chain recombines TRBV7-2 with TRBJ2-3; 13 bases are shared with TRBD2. Germline CDR1 SGHTA, CDR2 FQGNSA. This CDR3 comprises 17 residues. Trimming cost V 1 base and J 3 bases; bases outside gene matches: 4. For the CDR3, the DNA is TGTGCCAGCAGCTTAGTCGGGACTAGCGGGGCTACAGATACGCAGTATTTT. This translates into CASSLVGTSGATDTQYF.

This clonotype was picked up one time. J is TRBJ2-1 and V is TRBV7-9; TRBD2 agrees at 8 bases. Germline trimming cut 4 bases from V and 4 bases from J; bases unmatched to any gene: 9. CDR1 is SEHNR and CDR2 is FQNEAQ in the germline V gene (reference sequence). The length of the CDR3 is 16 residues. Written as DNA, the CDR3 is TGTGCCAGCAGCTCGACCGGGGGGGCCGGGTACAATGAGCAGTTCTTC. It is translated as CASSSTGGAGYNEQFF.

This rearrangement joins TRBV2 to TRBJ2-5; 11 bases are shared with TRBD1. With 6 bases clipped from V and 7 bases from J, the junction kept 10 bases outside the gene matches. The CDR3 contains 15 residues. CDR1 is SNHLY, CDR2 FYNNEI, per germline. Written as DNA, the CDR3 is TGTGCCAGCAGGTTGGGGACAGGGGGTTTCGTGACCCAGTACTTC. Protein product: CASRLGTGGFVTQYF.

This clonotype was detected only a few times. A much bigger clone sits one base away, suggesting this may be a read error. V gene TRBV25-1 combines with J gene TRBJ1-5, with 12 positions matching TRBD1. This CDR3 contains 18 residues. Germline V gene sequence: CDR1 MGHDK, CDR2 SYGVNS. The J segment lost 0 bases and the V segment lost 4 bases, leaving 7 bases of the junction unmatched. CDR3 amino acids: CASSGRDRGRDSNQPQHF. CDR3 bases: TGTGCCAGCAGTGGACGGGACAGGGGGCGAGATAGCAATCAGCCCCAGCATTTT.

The genes are TRBV7-2 and TRBJ2-5, with no clear D. With 5 bases removed from V and 11 bases from J, the gap between germline ends came to 12 bases. CDR1 SGHTA and CDR2 FQGNSA come from the germline V gene. The CDR3 extends over 11 amino acids. CDR3 nucleotides: TGTGCCAGCAGCCCCCTGAATGAGCAGTACTTC. This gives the protein CASSPLNEQYF.

The chain combines TRBV20-1 with TRBJ2-1; either TRBD1 or TRBD2 may supply D (5 bases each). V was pared by 1 base and J by 12 bases, with 13 bases between. The CDR3 length is 12 residues. The germline V gene has CDR1 DFQATT and CDR2 SNEGSKA (reference sequence). Written as DNA, the CDR3 is TGCAGTGCTAGAGGGGACCCGCTAGCGCAGTTCTTC. Its translation is CSARGDPLAQFF.